These 31 T cell receptor beta chains were all obtained from the same sample, sequenced in a study of blood T cell repertoires in COVID-19. Clones were sequenced by immunoSEQ multiplex PCR, and TCRdb holds only the in-frame ones, with some missing. The sample records 300,000 or so clones, more than 90% being singletons. Sequenced: PBMCs or T cells enriched from blood (not recorded which). The receptors come from a man between 60 and 75 years old who had recovered from COVID-19.

The chain has TRBV5-4 and TRBJ2-1, with 9 bases that match TRBD2. The CDR3 contains 15 residues. CDR1 and CDR2 (germline): SGHNT, YYREEE (reference sequence). The junction had 14 bases not matched to a gene; V was cut back by 9 bases and J by 7 bases. The CDR3 is CATNSRGGAWNEQFF. The CDR3 DNA reads TGTGCCACAAACAGTCGCGGGGGGGCGTGGAATGAGCAGTTCTTC. The full variable domain, completed using reference TRBV5-4 and TRBJ2-1, is ETGVTQSPTHLIKTRGQQVTLRCSSQSGHNTVSWYQQALGQGPQFIFQYYREEENGRGNFPPRFSGLQFPNYSSELNVNALELDDSALYLCATNSRGGAWNEQFFGPGTRLTVL.

This clone was seen only once. The V gene is TRBV4-3, the J gene TRBJ2-2, with D possibly TRBD1 on 6 matching bases. Germline CDR1 is LGHNA and CDR2 is YSLEER. Trimming stripped 3 bases from V and 1 base from J, with 9 bases between. This CDR3 region has 15 residues. This chain's CDR3 is CASSQRRGNTGELFF. The CDR3 coding sequence is TGCGCCAGCAGCCAGCGCAGGGGGAACACCGGGGAGCTGTTTTTT.

This chain connects TRBV30 to TRBJ1-6; D may be TRBD1 (5 bases). This CDR3 contains 16 residues. The germline CDR1 and CDR2 sequences are GTSNPN and SVGIG (reference sequence). V lost 4 bases and J 3 bases, leaving 16 bases between the germline ends. This CDR3 is CAWTSGGILYNSPLHF. The DNA of the CDR3 is TGTGCCTGGACATCGGGGGGGATTCTCTATAATTCACCCCTCCACTTT.

The V and J genes are TRBV4-2 and TRBJ2-2; D is perhaps TRBD1 (6 bases). The germline CDR1 and CDR2 sequences are LGHNA and YNFKEQ. CDR3 length equals 14 residues. V was cut by 6 bases and J by 7 bases, with 15 bases left in between. The CDR3 reads CASRPEQGGGELFF. As DNA, the CDR3 is TGTGCCAGCAGACCCGAACAGGGCGGCGGGGAGCTGTTTTTT.

V and J are TRBV9 and TRBJ1-2; no clear D. This CDR3 spans 15 amino acids. The V gene's germline CDR1 is SGDLS and CDR2 YYNGEE. Trimming cost V 0 bases and J 2 bases, with 11 bases left between them. CDR3 sequence reads: CASSVDPSGNYGYTF. CDR3 nucleotide sequence: TGTGCCAGCAGCGTAGATCCGTCCGGGAACTATGGCTACACCTTC.

This chain joins TRBV5-1 and TRBJ2-7, with 10 bases identical to TRBD1. CDR1 and CDR2 from the germline V gene are SGHRS and YFSETQ. V was pared by 4 bases and J by 7 bases, with 14 bases of the junction left unmatched. The CDR3 loop spans 16 amino acids. The DNA of the CDR3 is TGCGCCAGCAGCACCAACGCCGGGACAGGGGTGGGTGAGCAGTACTTC. Its translation is CASSTNAGTGVGEQYF.

The rearrangement uses TRBV6-5 and TRBJ2-7; perhaps TRBD1 as D (5 bases). CDR1 and CDR2 (germline): MNHEY, SVGAGI. With 3 bases removed from V and 2 bases from J, the gap between germline ends came to 11 bases. CDR3 length equals 14 residues. The CDR3: CASSYGQGTYEQYF. The CDR3 DNA reads as TGTGCCAGCAGTTATGGCCAGGGTACCTACGAGCAGTACTTC.

J is TRBJ2-1 and V is TRBV6-2 or TRBV6-3; 8 bases are shared with TRBD2. V lost 2 bases, J lost 0 bases, and 3 bases stayed unmatched. This CDR3 comprises 16 residues. The germline V gene has CDR1 MNHEY and CDR2 SVGEGT. CDR3 sequence reads: CASSYQTSGSYNEQFF. CDR3 sequence (DNA): TGTGCCAGCAGTTACCAAACTAGCGGCTCCTACAATGAGCAGTTCTTC.

The rearrangement joins TRBV7-2 to TRBJ1-1; no clear D gene. Germline assignment: CDR1 SGHTA and CDR2 FQGNSA. This CDR3 has 12 residues. Deletions cut 2 bases from V and 8 bases from J, with 9 bases between. CDR3 DNA sequence: TGTGCCAGCAGCTTATTGGGGAGGGAAGCTTTCTTT. Amino acids: CASSLLGREAFF. Variable domain in full (rest from reference TRBV7-2 and TRBJ1-1): GAGVSQSPSNKVTEKGKDVELRCDPISGHTALYWYRQSLGQGLEFLIYFQGNSAPDKSGLPSDRFSAERTGGSVSTLTIQRTQQEDSAVYLCASSLLGREAFFGQGTRLTVV.

This clone is a singleton in its sample. The V gene is TRBV19, the J gene TRBJ2-3; 10 bases match TRBD1. Trimming removed 6 bases from V and 2 bases from J; junction bases left unmatched: 2. The CDR3 consists of 14 residues. Germline V lookup: CDR1 LNHDA, CDR2 SQIVND (reference sequence). CDR3 in DNA: TGTGCCAGTAGCGACAGGGGGCTCACAGATACGCAGTATTTT. Translated: CASSDRGLTDTQYF. Together with reference TRBV19 and TRBJ2-3, the CDR3 gives the full variable domain: DGGITQSPKYLFRKEGQNVTLSCEQNLNHDAMYWYRQDPGQGLRLIYYSQIVNDFQKGDIAEGYSVSREKKESFPLTVTSAQKNPTAFYLCASSDRGLTDTQYFGPGTRLTVL.

CDR3 nucleotide sequence: TGTGCCAGCAGCCCAGGGACTGGAAGAGAGCAGTTCTTC. Translation gives CASSPGTGREQFF. V is TRBV7-9 and J is TRBJ2-1; TRBD2 is a possible D gene (6 bases). V was trimmed by 5 bases and J by 10 bases, leaving 15 bases between them. Germline CDR1 SEHNR, CDR2 FQNEAQ (reference sequence). The CDR3 runs to 13 residues.

The rearrangement links TRBV10-3 to TRBJ2-1; D gene uncertain. V shed 2 bases and J shed 5 bases, with 7 bases lying between them. This CDR3 region has 13 residues. In germline, CDR1 is ENHRY, CDR2 SYGVKD. CDR3 region: CAISEADHNEQFF. In nucleotides, the CDR3 is TGTGCCATCAGTGAGGCGGATCACAATGAGCAGTTCTTC.

This clone was seen just once. The rearrangement uses TRBV28 and TRBJ1-5; 8 bases are shared with TRBD1. With 10 bases clipped from V and 5 bases from J, the junction kept 4 bases outside the gene matches. CDR3 length: 12 residues. Germline V gene lookup returns CDR1 MDHEN and CDR2 SYDVKM. The CDR3 loop is CAIGTGHQPQHF. The CDR3 nucleotides read TGTGCCATCGGGACAGGTCATCAGCCCCAGCATTTT.

A note on this clone: The sample carries other DNA sequences with the same CDR3. The V and J genes are TRBV5-1 and TRBJ1-4; 7 bases are shared with TRBD1. CDR1 is SGHRS and CDR2 is YFSETQ in the germline V gene. The trim removed 0 bases at V and 8 bases at J, leaving 4 bases unmatched. This CDR3 is 14 amino acids long. CDR3 loop: CASSLGQGFEKLFF. CDR3 nucleotide sequence: TGCGCCAGCAGCTTGGGACAGGGATTCGAAAAACTGTTTTTT.

The chain links TRBV6-6 to TRBJ2-7, with 10 positions matching TRBD1. The CDR3 extends over 16 amino acids. V gave up 5 bases and J gave up 2 bases; unmatched junction bases: 9. Germline CDR1 MNHNY, CDR2 SVGAGI (reference sequence). CDR3 sequence reads: CASSPSLGTGAYEQYF. The CDR3 nucleotides are TGTGCCAGCAGTCCTTCACTTGGGACAGGGGCCTACGAGCAGTACTTC.

J is TRBJ1-3 and V is TRBV4-3; 8 bases fit TRBD1. J gave up 8 bases and V 1 base, and 7 bases lay outside the gene matches. The germline V gene encodes CDR1 LGHNA and CDR2 YSLEER. CDR3 size: 15 residues. The chain's CDR3 is CASSQARRGLDTIYF. CDR3 bases: TGCGCCAGCAGCCAAGCGCGCAGGGGGCTAGACACCATATATTTT.

The chain has TRBV11-2 and TRBJ2-2; TRBD1 might be the D (7 bases). From germline, CDR1 is SGHAT and CDR2 FQNNGV. The CDR3 totals 15 residues. Trimming took off 5 bases at V and 10 bases at J, with 20 bases between the two ends. CDR3 sequence (DNA): TGTGCCAGCAGCCAAAATCGACAGGGAGGCGCGGAGCTGTTTTTT. This codes for CASSQNRQGGAELFF.

This rearrangement joins TRBV3-1 (or the pseudogene TRBV3-2) to TRBJ2-5, with D tentatively TRBD1 (6 bases). Between the trimmed V and J ends, which lost 0 bases and 1 base, there was a span of 18 bases. This CDR3 comprises 18 residues. CDR1 and CDR2 from the germline V gene are LGHDT and YNNKEL (reference sequence). CDR3 DNA sequence: TGTGCCAGCAGCCAAGATTATGTAAGACAGGAGCCCCAAGAGACCCAGTACTTC. Residues: CASSQDYVRQEPQETQYF.

The chain has TRBV7-3 and TRBJ2-1, with 10 bases aligning to TRBD2. This CDR3 region has 18 residues. V lost 1 base, J lost 6 bases, and 12 bases stayed unmatched. Germline lookup yields CDR1 SGHTA and CDR2 FQGTGA. The CDR3 loop reads CASSLRGLAGAPSNEQFF. As DNA, the CDR3 is TGTGCCAGCAGCTTAAGGGGTCTAGCGGGAGCCCCCAGCAATGAGCAGTTCTTC. Full variable domain (remainder filled in from reference TRBV7-3 and TRBJ2-1): GAGVSQTPSNKVTEKGKYVELRCDPISGHTALYWYRQSLGQGPEFLIYFQGTGAADDSGLPNDRFFAVRPEGSVSTLKIQRTERGDSAVYLCASSLRGLAGAPSNEQFFGPGTRLTVL.

This clone was detected once. The chain combines TRBV5-1 with TRBJ2-5; 7 bases match TRBD1. Trimming at V came to 4 bases and at J to 4 bases, leaving 4 bases not matched to a gene. The CDR3 totals 13 residues. In germline, CDR1 is SGHRS, CDR2 YFSETQ. CDR3: CASSPDRRETQYF. In DNA form, the CDR3 reads TGCGCCAGCAGCCCGGACAGGAGAGAGACCCAGTACTTC.

The rearrangement joins TRBV7-9 to TRBJ1-3; a possible D gene is TRBD1 (5 bases). The CDR3 is 14 amino acids. V gave up 2 bases and J gave up 3 bases, with 8 bases separating them. Germline assignment: CDR1 SEHNR and CDR2 FQNEAQ (reference sequence). The CDR3 DNA reads TGTGCCAGCAGCTTATCCAGGGTTGGAAACACCATATATTTT. Translated, it gives CASSLSRVGNTIYF. Full variable domain (rest looked up from reference TRBV7-9 and TRBJ1-3): DTGVSQNPRHKITKRGQNVTFRCDPISEHNRLYWYRQTLGQGPEFLTYFQNEAQLEKSRLLSDRFSAERPKGSFSTLEIQRTEQGDSAMYLCASSLSRVGNTIYFGEGSWLTVV.

The chain couples TRBV6-4 to TRBJ1-1; tentative D call: TRBD1 (6 bases). Germline loops: CDR1 MRHNA, CDR2 SNTAGT. This CDR3 region has 13 residues. V was shortened by 4 bases and J by 5 bases, with 11 bases between the two germline ends. CDR3 sequence: CASSGQVGTEAFF. Here the CDR3 DNA reads TGTGCCAGCAGTGGACAGGTTGGGACTGAAGCTTTCTTT.

This sequence joins TRBV9 and TRBJ1-3; perhaps TRBD1 as D (6 bases). CDR3 length equals 18 residues. CDR1 SGDLS and CDR2 YYNGEE come from the germline V gene. V lost 2 bases to trimming and J lost 4 bases, with 22 bases between them. The CDR3 loop is CASSVTPTGGATGNTIYF. As DNA, the CDR3 is TGTGCCAGCAGCGTTACCCCGACCGGGGGGGCGACGGGAAACACCATATATTTT.

The chain recombines TRBV19 with TRBJ1-1, with D perhaps matching TRBD1 (6 bases). The CDR3 is made up of 13 amino acids. Germline CDR1 is LNHDA and CDR2 is SQIVND (reference sequence). V was trimmed by 8 bases and J by 3 bases, leaving 13 bases between them. Here the CDR3 reads CASWDTADTEAFF. The CDR3 DNA is TGTGCCAGTTGGGACACGGCTGACACTGAAGCTTTCTTT.

A single count supports this clone. This chain joins TRBV5-1 and TRBJ2-1; a weak D match, TRBD2 (5 bases). Per the germline V gene, CDR1 is SGHRS and CDR2 is YFSETQ. The V gene lost 4 bases and the J gene lost 5 bases, with 13 bases spanning the gap. This CDR3 region has 14 residues. The CDR3 sequence: CASSTQRTDNEQFF. The CDR3 nucleotides read TGCGCCAGCAGCACCCAACGGACTGACAATGAGCAGTTCTTC.

A few counts support this clone. This chain uses TRBV9 with TRBJ1-2, with D possibly matching TRBD1 (6 bases). From germline, CDR1 is SGDLS and CDR2 YYNGEE. The germline V and J ends were trimmed by 4 bases and 0 bases, with 16 bases remaining between them. The CDR3 is 16 amino acids. This CDR3 reads CASSSEIGTTNYGYTF. CDR3 coding DNA: TGTGCCAGCAGCTCAGAAATAGGGACAACTAACTATGGCTACACCTTC.

This chain connects TRBV5-1 to TRBJ2-2; 9 bases agree with TRBD1. V dropped 4 bases and J dropped 1; count of bases not matched to a gene: 5. Germline-derived CDR1 and CDR2 are SGHRS and YFSETQ. The CDR3 loop spans 16 amino acids. Here the CDR3 DNA reads TGCGCCAGCAGCAAACAGGGGGCTCAGAACACCGGGGAGCTGTTTTTT. It codes for CASSKQGAQNTGELFF.

V usage is TRBV20-1 and J usage is TRBJ1-1, with D unresolved. This CDR3 has 13 amino acids. V was clipped by 3 bases and J by 2 bases, with 10 bases between them. CDR1 and CDR2 from the germline V gene are DFQATT and SNEGSKA (reference sequence). CDR3 sequence: CSASWHPNTEAFF. CDR3 in DNA: TGCAGTGCTAGTTGGCACCCCAACACTGAAGCTTTCTTT.

J is TRBJ1-1 and V is TRBV7-9, with 7 nucleotides matching TRBD1. This CDR3 is 14 amino acids long. V gave up 5 bases and J gave up 0 bases; unmatched junction bases: 3. Germline loops: CDR1 SEHNR, CDR2 FQNEAQ (reference sequence). The CDR3 DNA reads as TGTGCCAGCAGCACGGGACAGTTGAACACTGAAGCTTTCTTT. The encoded protein is CASSTGQLNTEAFF.

The chain carries TRBV7-9 and TRBJ2-2; D possibly corresponds to TRBD1 (6 bases). Trimming stripped 5 bases from V and 1 base from J, with 14 bases between. The CDR3 consists of 16 residues. In germline, CDR1 is SEHNR, CDR2 FQNEAQ (reference sequence). CDR3 coding DNA: TGTGCCAGCAGCCTAAACAGGGCCCAGAACACCGGGGAGCTGTTTTTT. As protein: CASSLNRAQNTGELFF.

The V call is TRBV29-1, the J call TRBJ1-1; D is possibly TRBD1 (5 bases). Germline CDR1 reads SQVTM; CDR2 reads ANQGSEA. Trimming left V 1 base short and J 0 bases short, with 6 bases between. The CDR3 covers 13 residues. The CDR3 DNA reads TGCAGCGTTGAAGGACAGATGAACACTGAAGCTTTCTTT. Residues: CSVEGQMNTEAFF.